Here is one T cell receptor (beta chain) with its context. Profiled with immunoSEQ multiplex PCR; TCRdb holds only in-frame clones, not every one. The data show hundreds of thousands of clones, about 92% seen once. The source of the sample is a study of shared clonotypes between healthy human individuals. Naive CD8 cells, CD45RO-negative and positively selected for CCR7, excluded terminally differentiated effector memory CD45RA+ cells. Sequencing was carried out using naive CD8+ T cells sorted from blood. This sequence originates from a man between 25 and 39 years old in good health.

The DNA for the CDR3 is TGCAGCGTTCTACCGGGACTAGGAGAAGGGGCCGGGGAGCTGTTTTTT. Residues: CSVLPGLGEGAGELFF. The V and J genes are TRBV29-1 and TRBJ2-2; 8 bases are shared with TRBD2. The CDR3 is 16 residues long. Germline CDR1 SQVTM, CDR2 ANQGSEA. V shed 5 bases and J 6 bases; nucleotides not matched to a gene: 14.